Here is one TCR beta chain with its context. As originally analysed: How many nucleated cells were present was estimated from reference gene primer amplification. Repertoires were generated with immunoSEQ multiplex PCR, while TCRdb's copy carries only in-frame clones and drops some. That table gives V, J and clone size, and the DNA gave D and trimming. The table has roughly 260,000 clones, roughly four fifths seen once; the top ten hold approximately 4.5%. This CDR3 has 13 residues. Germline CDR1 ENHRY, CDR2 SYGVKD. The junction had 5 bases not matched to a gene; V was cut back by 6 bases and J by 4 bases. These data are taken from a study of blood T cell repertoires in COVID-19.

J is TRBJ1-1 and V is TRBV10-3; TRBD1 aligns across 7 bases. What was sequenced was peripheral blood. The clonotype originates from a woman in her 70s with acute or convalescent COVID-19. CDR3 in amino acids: CAISLTGRTEAFF. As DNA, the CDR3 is TGTGCCATCAGCTTGACAGGGCGCACTGAAGCTTTCTTT.